The rows below give T cell receptor beta chains drawn from one sample of a study of cytomegalovirus exposure and HLA in healthy donors. Clones were read by immunoSEQ multiplex PCR, and TCRdb kept only the in-frame ones, dropping some. Across around 160,000 clones, the top ten clones capture under 2% of the sample. The sample taken for sequencing was PBMCs. The receptors shown here come from a woman aged 50 to 65 in good health and CMV-seronegative. The conserved cysteine and the conserved F or W are not part of the CDR3 here.

- TRBV18 ASSPSRDNEQY
TRBJ2-7 TRBV5-4 ASSFQQGVPYEQY
TRBJ2-7 TRBV11-2 ASSPRTSGAYEQY
TRBJ1-1 TRBV28 ASKGQGLEAF
TRBJ2-7 TRBV7-2 ASSIYPTSEYEQY
TRBJ2-2 TRBV19 ASSIGGRGTGELF
TRBJ2-7 TRBV30 AWSLAYEQY
TRBJ2-3 TRBV29-1 SVVPGLAGGNTDTQY
TRBJ1-3 TRBV6-5 ASSGEGSTIY
TRBJ1-5 TRBV7-2 ASSRQGGSNQPQH
TRBJ1-5 TRBV4-1 ASSQDRVVGFDQPQH
TRBJ1-2 TRBV28 ASHRKTALYGYT
TRBJ1-5 TRBV28 ASSSQGAHQPQH
TRBJ1-5 TRBV5-4 ASSFSDSSNQPQH
TRBJ2-4 TRBV27 ASSQGTLAKNIQY
TRBJ1-1 TRBV7-2 ASSAHRQGAGGSTEAF
TRBJ1-4 TRBV18 ASSPLTGNANEKLF
TRBJ2-5 TRBV4-2 ASSGTSGPVRKTQY
TRBJ2-3 TRBV6-6 ASSYSRAGATDTQY
TRBJ1-1 TRBV5-1 ASSSAGGIATEAF
TRBJ1-2 TRBV18 ASSPSGVAGGYT
TRBJ1-1 TRBV11-1 ASSLQMGRLNTEAF
TRBJ2-7 TRBV11-3 ASSPQGYSYEQY
TRBJ2-1 TRBV7-9 ASSLWTSGGYTGDNEQF
TRBJ2-1 TRBV19 ASSIRWDRDYNEQF
TRBJ1-5 TRBV9 ASSVAIGQPQH
TRBJ1-5 TRBV2 ASIRDSNQPQH
TRBJ1-1 TRBV28 ASSLLTIGGEAF
TRBJ2-7 TRBV6-6 ASISVAGGYEQY
TRBJ2-3 TRBV14 ASSHTTVGTDTQY
TRBJ2-7 TRBV6-5 ASSYSLSDEQY
TRBJ2-7 TRBV9 ASSVADSYEQY
TRBJ1-5 TRBV19 ASSLQGGGNQPQH
TRBJ1-1 TRBV19 ASIWGQGSTEAF
TRBJ2-3 TRBV4-1 ASSQGRPSGALGDTQY
TRBJ1-1 TRBV5-1 ASSIQQGNTEAF
TRBJ2-3 TRBV9 ASSVVGGSRDTQY
TRBJ2-3 TRBV19 ASNGGAPDTQY
TRBJ2-7 TRBV27 ASKLGGTTYEQY
TRBJ2-7 TRBV4-1 ASSQDASGSYEQY
TRBJ1-1 TRBV7-3 ASSTGQGNTEAF